This TCR beta chain derives from a study of blood T cell repertoires in COVID-19. The wider study: Acute-phase and convalescent COVID-19 samples originated in the United States, Italy and Spain. Sources were T cells, B-cell-depleted T cells, or PBMCs; the material itself was cDNA or gDNA.

Authors' processing steps: Quantification of nucleated cells was approximated via reference gene primer amplification. Profiling relied on immunoSEQ multiplex PCR, and the TCRdb table lists in-frame clones only, not all of them. V and J calls and clone size follow that table, whereas D and trimming were derived from the DNA. The sample yields about 480,000 clones, about 89% seen once. Seattle's cohort entered during active infection and was followed longitudinally. Between the trimmed V and J ends, which lost 5 bases and 7 bases, there was a span of 26 bases. CDR3 length equals 18 residues. In germline, CDR1 is SGHAT, CDR2 FQNNGV.

The V gene is TRBV11-2, the J gene TRBJ1-4; weak D call: TRBD1 (6 bases). The material sequenced was peripheral blood. This receptor was obtained from a woman in her 50s with COVID-19, enrolled during active disease. CDR3 sequence (DNA): TGTGCCAGCAGCCCCCCCGGCAGGGGAGCGCGACTGCCTGAAAAACTGTTTTTT. Translated: CASSPPGRGARLPEKLFF.